One sample yielded the 27 T cell receptor beta chains listed below, sequenced in a study of T cells after yellow fever vaccination (dated by TCRdb to between 2018 and 2021). Library construction relied on 5' RACE. Sequencer: Illumina HiSeq 2500. The public sequencing data were trimmed at Q25 with fastp and processed into clonotypes with MiXCR by TCRdb, which kept only in-frame beta chains. Each entry is one CDR3 protein sequence, shown with its most common DNA and genes. The table for this sample lists around 350,000 distinct CDR3 sequences; roughly 12% of them were counted only once. The top ten clones comprise roughly 18% of the sample. The intended sense of this specimen's treatment or condition label: live attenuated yellow fever vaccine strain. Specimen: PBMCs, collected on the day of the first yellow fever vaccination. The origin of the receptors is a man younger than 30 who received the YFV17D yellow fever vaccine.

This sequence joins TRBV7-2 and TRBJ1-1, with a possible D match to TRBD1 (5 bases). The CDR3 has 15 residues. Germline CDR1 reads SGHTA; CDR2 reads FQGNSA. The germline V and J ends were trimmed by 5 bases and 6 bases, with 19 bases remaining between them. The CDR3 here is CASSANQGGFPEAFF. The CDR3 DNA reads TGTGCCAGCAGCGCCAACCAGGGAGGGTTCCCTGAAGCTTTCTTT.

This clonotype was counted only a few times. The chain joins TRBV10-3 to TRBJ2-1; TRBD2 matches 9 bases. The CDR3 consists of 14 residues. Trimming removed 7 bases from V and 1 base from J; junction bases left unmatched: 2. Germline V gene data show CDR1 as ENHRY and CDR2 as SYGVKD. For the CDR3, the DNA is TGTGCCATCACCCTAGCGGGGTCCTACAATGAGCAGTTCTTC. This gives the protein CAITLAGSYNEQFF.

This clonotype was seen a few times. The rearrangement links TRBV5-1 to TRBJ2-7; D possibly corresponds to TRBD1 (6 bases). This CDR3 contains 13 residues. Between the trimmed V and J ends, which lost 3 bases and 5 bases, there was a span of 12 bases. Germline CDR1 SGHRS, CDR2 YFSETQ. CDR3 nucleotides: TGCGCCAGCAGCTCGATACAGGGAGACGAGCAGTACTTC. The encoded protein is CASSSIQGDEQYF.

The sample holds a few counts of this clonotype. V is TRBV5-1 and J is TRBJ2-3; D remains unclear. V shed 0 bases and J shed 3 bases, with 8 bases lying between them. The CDR3 consists of 14 residues. Germline V gene lookup returns CDR1 SGHRS and CDR2 YFSETQ. The CDR3 is CASSLGVRTDTQYF. In DNA form, the CDR3 reads TGCGCCAGCAGCTTGGGGGTACGGACAGATACGCAGTATTTT. Looking up the rest from reference TRBV5-1 and TRBJ2-3 gives the full variable domain: KAGVTQTPRYLIKTRGQQVTLSCSPISGHRSVSWYQQTPGQGLQFLFEYFSETQRNKGNFPGRFSGRQFSNSRSEMNVSTLELGDSALYLCASSLGVRTDTQYFGPGTRLTVL.

This chain uses TRBV6-2 or TRBV6-3 with TRBJ1-1, with D uncertain. The ends were cut back, 2 bases at V and 10 bases at J, with 8 bases in the middle. Germline V CDR1 and CDR2: MNHEY, SVGEGT. The CDR3 totals 11 residues. CDR3 coding DNA: TGTGCCAGCAGTTACGGCCTAGTAGCTTTCTTT. Translating gives CASSYGLVAFF.

This clonotype has more than one count but fewer than ten. This chain joins TRBV5-6 and TRBJ1-6, with a weak D call TRBD1 (5 bases). The CDR3 consists of 16 residues. Germline CDR1 SGHDT, CDR2 YYEEEE. Trimming removed 3 bases at V and 1 base at J, with 11 bases between. This CDR3 reads CASSSGSWSYNSPLHF. The CDR3 DNA is TGTGCCAGCAGCTCAGGGAGCTGGTCCTATAATTCACCCCTCCACTTT.

This clonotype has ten or more counts. The rearrangement links TRBV6-2 or TRBV6-3 to TRBJ2-1, with 7 nucleotides matching TRBD1. This CDR3 has 14 amino acids. Germline V gives CDR1 MNHEY, CDR2 SVGEGT. J was trimmed by 6 bases and V by 8 bases; bases with no gene match: 10. The CDR3 sequence is CASGLMDRSNEQFF. The CDR3 DNA sequence: TGTGCCAGCGGACTCATGGACAGGTCCAATGAGCAGTTCTTC.

This clonotype has only a few counts. J is TRBJ2-7 and V is TRBV28; D is tentatively TRBD1 or TRBD2 (5 bases each). Germline loops: CDR1 MDHEN, CDR2 SYDVKM. V lost 11 bases, J lost 3 bases, and 20 bases lay in between. The CDR3 totals 14 residues. The CDR3 is CAPMGRGRVYEQYV. DNA of the CDR3: TGTGCCCCCATGGGACGAGGCAGGGTCTACGAGCAGTACGTC.

This clonotype was detected ten times or more. The gene calls are TRBV29-1 and TRBJ1-2; TRBD1 matches at 8 bases. The junction had 0 bases not matched to a gene; V was cut back by 4 bases and J by 2 bases. The CDR3 has 12 residues. Germline loops: CDR1 SQVTM, CDR2 ANQGSEA. CDR3 loop: CSVGDRNYGYTF. DNA for the CDR3: TGCAGCGTTGGGGACAGGAACTATGGCTACACCTTC.

This clonotype showed up just a few times. The gene calls are TRBV15 and TRBJ2-4, with D possibly being TRBD1 or TRBD2 (5 bases each). Germline values: CDR1 LNHNV, CDR2 YYDKDF (reference sequence). This CDR3 is built from 16 residues. Trimming cost V 1 base and J 0 bases, with 10 bases left between them. The CDR3 bases are TGTGCCACCAGCAGAGCACATGGGGGAGCCAAAAACATTCAGTACTTC. This translates into CATSRAHGGAKNIQYF.

This chain uses TRBV6-1 with TRBJ1-4; 7 bases align to TRBD1. Trimming cost V 6 bases and J 5 bases; bases outside gene matches: 9. This CDR3 spans 15 amino acids. Germline V CDR1 and CDR2: MNHNS, SASEGT. The CDR3 DNA reads TGTGCCAGCAGAACCCACAGGGGCGCAAATGAAAAACTGTTTTTT. This codes for CASRTHRGANEKLFF.

This clonotype came up a few times. The rearrangement uses TRBV5-1 and TRBJ2-2, with D unclear. Germline values: CDR1 SGHRS, CDR2 YFSETQ. Trimming removed 0 bases from V and 6 bases from J, with 3 bases in between. This CDR3 is built from 12 residues. The CDR3 sequence is CASSLESGELFF. The CDR3 nucleotides read TGCGCCAGCAGCTTGGAGTCCGGGGAGCTGTTTTTT.

This clonotype has a count of ten or more. The CDR3 here is CASSLSSADTQYF. Written as DNA, the CDR3 is TGTGCCAGCAGTTTGTCTAGTGCAGATACGCAGTATTTT. The rearrangement uses TRBV27 and TRBJ2-3; D remains unclear. V lost 3 bases to trimming and J lost 4 bases, with 8 bases between them. Germline V gene lookup returns CDR1 MNHEY and CDR2 SMNVEV (reference sequence). CDR3 length: 13 amino acids.

The sample holds many counts of this clonotype. This chain connects TRBV5-1 to TRBJ1-2, with D possibly being TRBD1 (5 bases). V lost 0 bases to trimming and J lost 2 bases, with 8 bases between them. This CDR3 contains 14 residues. Germline loops: CDR1 SGHRS, CDR2 YFSETQ. CDR3 sequence (DNA): TGCGCCAGCAGCTTGGAGGCAGGGAACTATGGCTACACCTTC. It codes for CASSLEAGNYGYTF.

This clonotype was observed a few times. V and J are TRBV5-1 and TRBJ1-1; maybe TRBD1 (5 bases). Germline V lookup: CDR1 SGHRS, CDR2 YFSETQ. V shed 6 bases and J shed 1 base, with 10 bases lying between them. There are 13 residues in the CDR3. The CDR3 is CASNNGGNTEAFF. The CDR3 DNA reads as TGCGCCAGCAACAACGGGGGGAACACTGAAGCTTTCTTT.

The table lists this clonotype with many counts. The rearrangement links TRBV5-6 to TRBJ1-6; D is ambiguous. The V end was cut by 6 bases, the J end by 0 bases, with 1 base between. CDR3 size: 12 residues. Per the germline V gene, CDR1 is SGHDT and CDR2 is YYEEEE. CDR3 in DNA: TGTGCCAGCACCTCCTATAATTCACCCCTCCACTTT. As protein: CASTSYNSPLHF.

This clonotype was seen only a few times. The V gene is TRBV20-1, the J gene TRBJ2-1; the D is unclear. V was clipped by 4 bases and J by 9 bases, with 13 bases between them. The germline V gene encodes CDR1 DFQATT and CDR2 SNEGSKA (reference sequence). CDR3 length: 12 amino acids. The CDR3 DNA sequence: TGCAGTGCTAAGGCTGGCGTGGGTGAGCAGTTCTTC. It yields the protein CSAKAGVGEQFF.

Points on this clonotype: A much larger clone sits a single nucleotide away, making a read error possible. The V call is TRBV20-1, the J call TRBJ1-2; D perhaps matches TRBD1 (5 bases). CDR1 is DFQATT and CDR2 is SNEGSKA in the germline V gene (reference sequence). The CDR3 spans 15 residues. CDR3 sequence (DNA): TGCAGTGCTAGAGATCAGGGCAGGGAGCGCTATAGCTACACCTTC. It encodes CSARDQGRERYSYTF.

The gene calls are TRBV30 and TRBJ2-1; D possibly corresponds to TRBD2 (6 bases). The germline V gene encodes CDR1 GTSNPN and CDR2 SVGIG (reference sequence). V gave up 2 bases and J gave up 7 bases, with 9 bases separating them. The CDR3 is 12 amino acids. In nucleotides, the CDR3 is TGTGCCTGGAGTCTTGGGGGGAATGAGCAGTTCTTC. It translates to CAWSLGGNEQFF.

This clonotype turned up a few times. The chain uses TRBV5-1 and TRBJ2-1; D is perhaps TRBD1 or TRBD2 (5 bases each). V was shortened by 4 bases and J by 4 bases, with 18 bases between the two germline ends. Germline assignment: CDR1 SGHRS and CDR2 YFSETQ. There are 16 residues in the CDR3. The CDR3 reads CASSGRDRLRYNEQFF. In DNA form, the CDR3 reads TGCGCCAGCAGCGGCCGGGACCGATTACGATACAATGAGCAGTTCTTC.

This clonotype was seen a few times. The chain employs TRBV24-1 and TRBJ2-1; 8 bases line up with TRBD2. CDR3 length: 19 residues. The germline V gene has CDR1 KGHDR and CDR2 SFDVKD. V was clipped by 0 bases and J by 0 bases; unmatched bases: 9. CDR3 residues: CATSDLASGGASSYNEQFF. The CDR3 DNA reads TGTGCCACCAGTGATTTGGCCAGCGGGGGAGCCAGCTCCTACAATGAGCAGTTCTTC.

The rearrangement uses TRBV7-2 and TRBJ1-5, with D perhaps TRBD1 (6 bases). The CDR3 contains 15 residues. The germline gives CDR1 SGHTA, CDR2 FQGNSA. Trimming took 5 bases from V and 6 from J, leaving 17 bases between them. The CDR3 DNA reads TGTGCCAGCAGCCCTTGGGGAAGGGGGAGTCAGCCCCAGCATTTT. This translates into CASSPWGRGSQPQHF.

The V and J genes are TRBV7-3 and TRBJ2-3; D unclear. Looked up from germline, CDR1 is SGHTA and CDR2 is FQGTGA. The length of the CDR3 is 13 residues. V was cut by 2 bases and J by 11 bases, with 14 bases left in between. This CDR3 is CASSLSPSPWQYF. The CDR3 DNA is TGTGCCAGCAGCTTATCCCCTTCCCCCTGGCAGTATTTT. Full variable domain (rest looked up from reference TRBV7-3 and TRBJ2-3): GAGVSQTPSNKVTEKGKYVELRCDPISGHTALYWYRQSLGQGPEFLIYFQGTGAADDSGLPNDRFFAVRPEGSVSTLKIQRTERGDSAVYLCASSLSPSPWQYFGPGTRLTVL.

This clonotype has only a few counts. The chain has TRBV11-2 and TRBJ2-1, with 7 positions matching TRBD2. The V gene end was trimmed by 5 bases and the J gene end by 5 bases; junction bases not matched to a gene: 15. Germline CDR1 and CDR2: SGHAT and FQNNGV. The length of the CDR3 is 17 residues. The CDR3 DNA sequence: TGTGCCAGCAGCGCCCGACTAGCCCCCTTGAGGGACAATGAGCAGTTCTTC. Translation gives CASSARLAPLRDNEQFF.

In its sample, this clonotype was seen a few times. This chain uses TRBV29-1 with TRBJ2-1; the D call may be TRBD1 or TRBD2 (5 bases each). The CDR3 sequence is 16 residues long. Trimming pared 3 bases from V and 2 bases from J, leaving 17 bases between. CDR1 is SQVTM, CDR2 ANQGSEA, per germline. The CDR3 here is CSVEVGPRYTYNEQFF. In nucleotides, the CDR3 is TGCAGCGTTGAGGTGGGACCCCGATATACCTACAATGAGCAGTTCTTC.

This clonotype was observed a few times. The chain joins TRBV7-2 to TRBJ2-1; either TRBD1 or TRBD2 may fit D (6 bases each). Germline lookup yields CDR1 SGHTA and CDR2 FQGNSA. Deletions cut 5 bases from V and 5 bases from J, with 13 bases between. The CDR3 runs 14 residues. The CDR3 region has the DNA TGTGCCAGCAGCGGCCGGGGGCTCCACAATGAGCAGTTCTTC. It codes for CASSGRGLHNEQFF.

The genes are TRBV6-5 and TRBJ1-5, with D perhaps matching TRBD1 (6 bases). Germline V gene data show CDR1 as MNHEY and CDR2 as SVGAGI. The CDR3 consists of 15 residues. V was shortened by 0 bases and J by 7 bases, with 13 bases between the two germline ends. CDR3 bases: TGTGCCAGCAGTTACTCAGGGGGGGCTAGACAGCCCCAGCATTTT. It encodes CASSYSGGARQPQHF.